This T cell receptor beta chain was recorded in a study of response to subunit inactivated influenza vaccine. TCRdb called the RT-PCR reads again in MiXCR, with one record for every CDR3 protein. The sample consists of about 190,000 distinct CDR3 sequences, about an eighth of them appearing once. The TCR originated in a man aged 50 or older who received an inactivated influenza vaccine. This sample comprised CD8+ T cells sorted from PBMCs, obtained around 5 days after vaccination.

The CDR3 sequence: CSVPTGIEAFF. Written as DNA, the CDR3 is TGCAGCGTTCCGACAGGGATTGAAGCTTTCTTT. The V call is TRBV29-1, the J call TRBJ1-1, with 7 nucleotides matching TRBD1. Losses at the gene ends were 5 bases for V and 7 bases for J; bases not matched to a gene: 4. CDR1 is SQVTM, CDR2 ANQGSEA, per germline. CDR3 length: 11 amino acids.